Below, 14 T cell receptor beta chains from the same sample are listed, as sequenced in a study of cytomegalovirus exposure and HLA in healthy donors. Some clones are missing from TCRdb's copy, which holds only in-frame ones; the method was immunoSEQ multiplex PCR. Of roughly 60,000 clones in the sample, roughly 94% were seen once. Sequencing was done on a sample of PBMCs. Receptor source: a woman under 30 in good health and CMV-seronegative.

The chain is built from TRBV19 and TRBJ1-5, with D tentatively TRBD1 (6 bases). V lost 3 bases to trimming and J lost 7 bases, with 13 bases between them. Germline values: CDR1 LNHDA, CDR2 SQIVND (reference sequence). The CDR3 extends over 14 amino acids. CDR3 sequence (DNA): TGTGCCAGTAGTATCACTGGGGGCCCACAGCCCCAGCATTTT. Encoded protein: CASSITGGPQPQHF.

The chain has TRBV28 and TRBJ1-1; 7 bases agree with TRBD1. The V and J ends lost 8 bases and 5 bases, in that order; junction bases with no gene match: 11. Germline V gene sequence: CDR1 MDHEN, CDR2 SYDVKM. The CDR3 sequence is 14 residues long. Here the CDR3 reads CASGVTGAGTEAFF. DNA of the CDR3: TGTGCCAGCGGTGTAACAGGGGCTGGGACTGAAGCTTTCTTT.

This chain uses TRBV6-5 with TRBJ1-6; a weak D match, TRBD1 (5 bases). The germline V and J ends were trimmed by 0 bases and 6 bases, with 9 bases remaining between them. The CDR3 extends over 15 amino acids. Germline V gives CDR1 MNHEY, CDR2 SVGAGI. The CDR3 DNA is TGTGCCAGCAGTTACTCGAAACAGGCTAATTCACCCCTCCACTTT. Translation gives CASSYSKQANSPLHF.

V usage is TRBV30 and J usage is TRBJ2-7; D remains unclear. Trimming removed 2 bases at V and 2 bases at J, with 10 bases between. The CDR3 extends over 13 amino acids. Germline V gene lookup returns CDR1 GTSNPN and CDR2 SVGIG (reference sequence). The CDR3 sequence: CAWSPAYPYEQYF. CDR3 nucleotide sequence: TGTGCCTGGAGTCCAGCGTATCCCTACGAGCAGTACTTC.

CDR3 coding DNA: TGTGCCAGCAACTGGGGACAGGTGAACACTGAAGCTTTCTTT. It encodes CASNWGQVNTEAFF. The chain links TRBV28 to TRBJ1-1; 8 nucleotides line up with TRBD1. After removal of 7 bases from V and 0 bases from J, the junction contained 4 bases not matched to a gene. This CDR3 is built from 14 residues. Germline lookup yields CDR1 MDHEN and CDR2 SYDVKM.

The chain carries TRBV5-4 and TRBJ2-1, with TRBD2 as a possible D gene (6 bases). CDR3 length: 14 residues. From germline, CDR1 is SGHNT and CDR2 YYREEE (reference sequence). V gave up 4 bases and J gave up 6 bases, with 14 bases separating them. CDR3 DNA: TGTGCCAGCAGCCGAGGGAGGCAGGTCAATGAGCAGTTCTTC. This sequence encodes CASSRGRQVNEQFF.

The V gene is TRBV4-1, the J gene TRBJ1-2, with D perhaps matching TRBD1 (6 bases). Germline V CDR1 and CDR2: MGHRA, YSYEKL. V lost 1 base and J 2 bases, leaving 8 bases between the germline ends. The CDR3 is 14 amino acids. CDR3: CASSQAQGNYGYTF. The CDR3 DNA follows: TGCGCCAGCAGCCAAGCTCAGGGGAACTATGGCTACACCTTC.

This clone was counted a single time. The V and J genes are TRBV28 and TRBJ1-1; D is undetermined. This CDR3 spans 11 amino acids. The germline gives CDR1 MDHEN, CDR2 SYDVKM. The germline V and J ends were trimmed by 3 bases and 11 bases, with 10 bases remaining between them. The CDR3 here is CASSFSMEAFF. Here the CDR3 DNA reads TGTGCCAGCAGTTTCAGCATGGAGGCTTTCTTT.

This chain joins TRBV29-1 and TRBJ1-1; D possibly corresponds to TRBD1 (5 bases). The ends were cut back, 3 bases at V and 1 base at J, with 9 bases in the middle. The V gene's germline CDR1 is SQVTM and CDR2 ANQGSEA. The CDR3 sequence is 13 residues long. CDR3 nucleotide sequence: TGCAGCGTTGAGGAACAGGCGAACACTGAAGCTTTCTTT. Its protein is CSVEEQANTEAFF.

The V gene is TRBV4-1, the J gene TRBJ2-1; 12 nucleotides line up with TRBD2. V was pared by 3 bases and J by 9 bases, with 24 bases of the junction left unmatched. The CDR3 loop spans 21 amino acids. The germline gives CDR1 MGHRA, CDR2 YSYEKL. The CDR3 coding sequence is TGCGCCAGCAGCCACACTCCCTTTGAGTGGGTACGACTAGCGGGGGATGGTGAGCAGTTCTTC. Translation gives CASSHTPFEWVRLAGDGEQFF.

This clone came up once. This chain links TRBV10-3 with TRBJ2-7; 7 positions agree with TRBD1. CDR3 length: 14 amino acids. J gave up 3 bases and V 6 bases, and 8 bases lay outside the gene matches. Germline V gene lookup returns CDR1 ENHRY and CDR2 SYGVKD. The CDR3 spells CAIRTQGDSYEQYF. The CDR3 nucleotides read TGTGCCATCAGGACCCAGGGGGATAGCTACGAGCAGTACTTC.

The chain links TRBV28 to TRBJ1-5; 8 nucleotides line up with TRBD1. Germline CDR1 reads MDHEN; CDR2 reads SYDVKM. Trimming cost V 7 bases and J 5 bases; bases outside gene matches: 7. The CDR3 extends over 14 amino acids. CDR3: CASTDRVGYQPQHF. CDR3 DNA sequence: TGTGCCAGCACGGACAGGGTGGGCTATCAGCCCCAGCATTTT.

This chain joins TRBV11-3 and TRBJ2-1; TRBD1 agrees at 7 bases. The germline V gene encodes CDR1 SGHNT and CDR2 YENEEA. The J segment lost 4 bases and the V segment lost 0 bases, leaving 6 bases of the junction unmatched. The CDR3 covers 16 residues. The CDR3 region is CASSLDNRGGYNEQFF. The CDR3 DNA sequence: TGTGCCAGCAGCTTAGATAACAGGGGCGGGTACAATGAGCAGTTCTTC.

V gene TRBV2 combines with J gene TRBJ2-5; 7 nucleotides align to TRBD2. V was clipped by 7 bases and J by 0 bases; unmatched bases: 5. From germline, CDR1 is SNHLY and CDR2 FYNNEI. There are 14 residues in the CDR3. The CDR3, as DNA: TGTGCCAGCATCTGGGGGGGGAACCAAGAGACCCAGTACTTC. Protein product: CASIWGGNQETQYF.